This T cell receptor beta chain was recovered during a study of cytomegalovirus exposure and HLA in healthy donors. There are 14 residues in the CDR3. The junction had 5 bases not matched to a gene; V was cut back by 9 bases and J by 2 bases. Germline-derived CDR1 and CDR2 are SNHLY and FYNNEI. A multiplex PCR was run with 60 Vbeta primers and 13 Jbeta primers. TCRdb keeps only in-frame clones here, not all; method: immunoSEQ multiplex PCR. The table records 120,000 or so clones, around 80% of them present only once. Study-level results: A later analysis found TCR association rates differed by HLA locus, highest for DRB1 and lowest for HLA-C.

To note about this clone: The antigen remains undetermined.

The chain is built from TRBV2 and TRBJ1-2, with TRBD1 identical over 11 bases. This clonotype was obtained from a human donor in good health. The sample consisted of PBMCs. The DNA of the CDR3 is TGTGCCAGGGGGACAGGGGGAAGAAACTATGGCTACACCTTC. The encoded protein is CARGTGGRNYGYTF. Full variable domain (remainder filled in from reference TRBV2 and TRBJ1-2): EPEVTQTPSHQVTQMGQEVILRCVPISNHLYFYWYRQILGQKVEFLVSFYNNEISEKSEIFDDQFSVERPDGSNFTLKIRSTKLEDSAMYFCARGTGGRNYGYTFGSGTRLTVV.